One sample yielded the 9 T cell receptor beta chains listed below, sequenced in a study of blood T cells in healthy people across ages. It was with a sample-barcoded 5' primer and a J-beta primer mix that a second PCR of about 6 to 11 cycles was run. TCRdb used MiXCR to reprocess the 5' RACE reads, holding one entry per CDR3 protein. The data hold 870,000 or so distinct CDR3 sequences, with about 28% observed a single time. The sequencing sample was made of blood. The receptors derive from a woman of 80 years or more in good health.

The CDR3 DNA is TGTGCCAGCAGCTTGGCCGGGAGGCCCTACGAGCAGTACTTC. It specifies CASSLAGRPYEQYF. This sequence joins TRBV5-5 and TRBJ2-4; 7 bases map to TRBD2. The last part of the DNA fits TRBJ2-7 better; the J call may be wrong. In germline, CDR1 is SGHKS, CDR2 YYEKEE (reference sequence). The CDR3 spans 14 residues.

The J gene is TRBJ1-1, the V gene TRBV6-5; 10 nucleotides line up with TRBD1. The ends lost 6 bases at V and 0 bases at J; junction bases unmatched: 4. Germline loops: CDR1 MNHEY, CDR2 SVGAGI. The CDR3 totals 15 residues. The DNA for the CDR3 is TGTGCCAGCAGAACCGGGACAGGGGTGAACACTGAAGCTTTCTTT. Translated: CASRTGTGVNTEAFF.

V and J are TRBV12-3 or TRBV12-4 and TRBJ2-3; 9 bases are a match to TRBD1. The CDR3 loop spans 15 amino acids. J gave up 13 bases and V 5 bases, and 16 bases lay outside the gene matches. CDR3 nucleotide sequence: TGTGCCAGCAGTCCAGGGACAGGGCCCACAGATGTGGAGTATTTT. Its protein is CASSPGTGPTDVEYF.

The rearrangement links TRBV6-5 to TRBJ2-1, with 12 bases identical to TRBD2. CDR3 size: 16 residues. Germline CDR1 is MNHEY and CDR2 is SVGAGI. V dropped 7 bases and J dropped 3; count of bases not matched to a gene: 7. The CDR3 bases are TGTGCCAGCACCCGTCTAGCGGGGGGGCGCTACAATGAGCAGTTCTTC. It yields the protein CASTRLAGGRYNEQFF.

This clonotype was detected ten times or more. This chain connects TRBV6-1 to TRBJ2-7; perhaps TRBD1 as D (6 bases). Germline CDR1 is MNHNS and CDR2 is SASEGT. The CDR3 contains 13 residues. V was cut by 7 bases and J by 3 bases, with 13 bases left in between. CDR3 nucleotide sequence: TGTGCCAGCACCCTCCGGGACATCTACGAGCAGTACTTC. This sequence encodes CASTLRDIYEQYF.

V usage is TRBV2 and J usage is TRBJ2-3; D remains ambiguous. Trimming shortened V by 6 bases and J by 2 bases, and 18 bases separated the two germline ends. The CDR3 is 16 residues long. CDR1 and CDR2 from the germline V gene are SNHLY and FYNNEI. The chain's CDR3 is CASRVSVQESTDTQYF. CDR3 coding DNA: TGTGCCAGCAGGGTCTCGGTCCAAGAGTCCACAGATACGCAGTATTTT. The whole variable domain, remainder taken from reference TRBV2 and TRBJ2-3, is EPEVTQTPSHQVTQMGQEVILRCVPISNHLYFYWYRQILGQKVEFLVSFYNNEISEKSEIFDDQFSVERPDGSNFTLKIRSTKLEDSAMYFCASRVSVQESTDTQYFGPGTRLTVL.

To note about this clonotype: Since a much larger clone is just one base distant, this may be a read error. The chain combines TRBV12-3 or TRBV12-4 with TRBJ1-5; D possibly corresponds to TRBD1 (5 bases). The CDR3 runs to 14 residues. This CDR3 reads CASSLLQVNQPRHF. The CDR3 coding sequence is TGTGCCAGCAGTTTGTTACAGGTCAATCAGCCCCGGCATTTT.

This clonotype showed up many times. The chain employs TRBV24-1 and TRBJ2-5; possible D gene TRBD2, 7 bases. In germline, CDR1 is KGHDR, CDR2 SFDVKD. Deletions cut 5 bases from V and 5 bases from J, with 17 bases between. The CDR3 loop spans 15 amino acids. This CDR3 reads CATSGGGVAQETQYF. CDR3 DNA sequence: TGTGCCACCAGTGGAGGGGGGGTCGCCCAGGAGACCCAGTACTTC.

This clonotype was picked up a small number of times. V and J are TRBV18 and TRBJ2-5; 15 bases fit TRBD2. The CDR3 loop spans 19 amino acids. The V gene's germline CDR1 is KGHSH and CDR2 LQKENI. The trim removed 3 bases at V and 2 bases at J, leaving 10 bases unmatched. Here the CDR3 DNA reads TGTGCCAGCTCACCCAAGGAACCGGGACTAGCGGGGGGACAAGAGACCCAGTACTTC. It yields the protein CASSPKEPGLAGGQETQYF.